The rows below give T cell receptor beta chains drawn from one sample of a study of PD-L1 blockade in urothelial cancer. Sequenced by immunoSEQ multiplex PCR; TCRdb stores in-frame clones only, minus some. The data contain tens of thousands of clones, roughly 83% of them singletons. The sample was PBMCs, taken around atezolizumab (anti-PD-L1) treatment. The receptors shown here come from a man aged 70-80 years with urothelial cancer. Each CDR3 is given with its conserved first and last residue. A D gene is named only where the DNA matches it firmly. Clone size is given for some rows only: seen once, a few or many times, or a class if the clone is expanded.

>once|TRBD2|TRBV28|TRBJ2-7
TGTGCCAGCCAACCCCCTAGCGGGAGGCCCGAGCAGTACTTC
CASQPPSGRPEQYF
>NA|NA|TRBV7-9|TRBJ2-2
TGTGCCAGCAGTTTACAGCGAGCAAGCACCGGGGAGCTGTTTTTT
CASSLQRASTGELFF
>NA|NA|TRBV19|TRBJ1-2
TGTGCCAGTAGTATACGGGGTGATTTTGGCTACACCTTC
CASSIRGDFGYTF
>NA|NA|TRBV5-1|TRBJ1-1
TGCGCCAGCAGCTCCGGGACAACCAACACTGAAGCTTTCTTT
CASSSGTTNTEAFF
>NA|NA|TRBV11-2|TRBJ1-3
TGTGCCAGCAGCTTCCTGGCAGTTTCTGGAAACACCATATATTTT
CASSFLAVSGNTIYF
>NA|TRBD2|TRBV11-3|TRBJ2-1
TGTGCCAGCAGCTTAACTAGCGGGGGTTACAATGAGCAGTTCTTC
CASSLTSGGYNEQFF
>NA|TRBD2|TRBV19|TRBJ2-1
TGTGCCAGTAGGACTAGCGTAACTACCTACAATGAGCAGTTCTTC
CASRTSVTTYNEQFF
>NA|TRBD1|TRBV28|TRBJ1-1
TGTGCCAGCAGTTTCAGGGGGAGGAATACTGAAGCTTTCTTT
CASSFRGRNTEAFF
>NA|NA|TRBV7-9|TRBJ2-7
TGTGCCAGCAGCTTAACGGGTTCCTGGCAGTACTTC
CASSLTGSWQYF
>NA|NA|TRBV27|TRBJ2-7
TGTGCCAGCAGTTTCCGACAGGGAGGTTACGAGCAGTACTTC
CASSFRQGGYEQYF
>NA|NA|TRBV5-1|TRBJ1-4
TGCGCCAGCAGCTTGGCCCTAGGGGGAAAACTGTTTTTT
CASSLALGGKLFF
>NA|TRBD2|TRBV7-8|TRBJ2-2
TGTGCCAGCAGCTTAGGGACTAGCGGGAGAACCGGGGAGCTGTTTTTT
CASSLGTSGRTGELFF
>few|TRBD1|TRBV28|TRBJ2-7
TGTGCCAGCAGTTCCCGAAAGGGGGCTCTAACCTACGAGCAGTACTTC
CASSSRKGALTYEQYF
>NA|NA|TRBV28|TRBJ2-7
TGTGCCAGCAAAGGACACCTAAATTACGAGCAGTACTTC
CASKGHLNYEQYF
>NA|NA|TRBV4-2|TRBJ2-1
TGTGCCAGCAGCGCGAGCGGGCTGACGAGCTCCTACAATGAGCAGTTCTTC
CASSASGLTSSYNEQFF
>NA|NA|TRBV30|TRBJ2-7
TGTGCCTGGAGTGTAAACCCGGGGTACGAGCAGTACTTC
CAWSVNPGYEQYF
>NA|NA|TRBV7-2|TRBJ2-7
TGTGCCAGCAGCCTACGGGACATCGGGGCCGAGCAGTACTTC
CASSLRDIGAEQYF
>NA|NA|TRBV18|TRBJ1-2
TGTGCCAGCTCATCCCCCCCCGACTACGAAATCTATGGCTACACCTTC
CASSSPPDYEIYGYTF
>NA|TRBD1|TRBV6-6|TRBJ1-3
TGTGCCAGCAGACAGGGGGCGGGAGGAAACACCATATATTTT
CASRQGAGGNTIYF
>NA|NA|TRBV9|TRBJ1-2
TGTGCCAGCAGCGTAGGGGAGGAAGCTGGCTACACCTTC
CASSVGEEAGYTF
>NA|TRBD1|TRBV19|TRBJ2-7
TGTGCCAGTAGGAGATCCGGGACAGGGACCTACGAGCAGTACTTC
CASRRSGTGTYEQYF
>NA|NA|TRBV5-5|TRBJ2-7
TGTGCCAGCAGCCCGGACTTCTCCTACGAGCAGTACTTC
CASSPDFSYEQYF
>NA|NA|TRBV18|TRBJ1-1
TGTGCCAGCTCACCACAGGCTGGGAGGGCGAACACTGAAGCTTTCTTT
CASSPQAGRANTEAFF
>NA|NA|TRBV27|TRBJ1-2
TGTGCCAGCAGTTCCATTTGGACCGGGAGGGGCTACACCTTC
CASSSIWTGRGYTF
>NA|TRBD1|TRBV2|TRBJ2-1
TGTGCCAGCCAAGGACAGGGTGGGAATGAGCAGTTCTTC
CASQGQGGNEQFF
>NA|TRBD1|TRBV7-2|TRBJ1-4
TGTGCCAGCAGCCCCCGGACAGGGGGGGATGAAAAACTGTTTTTT
CASSPRTGGDEKLFF